The 20 T cell receptor beta chains below all came from one sample that was sequenced in a study of blood T cells in healthy people across ages. Next came a second PCR, run for about 7 to 11 cycles, which used a sample-barcoded 5' primer along with a J-beta primer mix. TCRdb reanalysed the 5' RACE reads using MiXCR and keeps one entry per CDR3 protein. The sample lists some 760,000 distinct CDR3 sequences, roughly 25% occurring once. The same data also went into a second study, on T cells of mothers and their children.

Sequencing was done on a sample of blood. The source is a boy aged 5-17 years in good health.

CDR3 coding DNA: TGTGCCAGCAGTTACGGGACCTACGAGCAGTACTTC. It translates to CASSYGTYEQYF. The gene calls are TRBV6-2 or TRBV6-3 and TRBJ2-7; D is ambiguous. The CDR3 runs 12 residues. CDR1 and CDR2 (germline): MNHEY, SVGEGT. V was clipped by 2 bases and J by 2 bases, with 4 bases between them.

A remark on this clonotype: Germline is not matched at one junction end, which may reflect a read error. The chain carries TRBV13 and TRBJ1-1; 7 bases are a match to TRBD1. Germline CDR1 is PRHDT and CDR2 is FYEKMQ (reference sequence). The CDR3 is 14 amino acids. The CDR3 protein is CASSPNLGGTEALF. The CDR3, as DNA: TGTGCCAGCAGCCCAAACCTAGGGGGCACTGAAGCTCTCTTT.

The rearrangement links TRBV5-1 to TRBJ2-5; perhaps TRBD1 as D (5 bases). The CDR3 covers 15 residues. Germline values: CDR1 SGHRS, CDR2 YFSETQ. The V end lost 0 bases, the J end lost 5 bases, and 14 bases lay between the germline ends. The CDR3 reads CASSLGQFDVETQYF. The CDR3 coding sequence is TGCGCCAGCAGCTTGGGACAGTTTGATGTCGAGACCCAGTACTTC. The variable domain in full, with the rest retrieved from reference TRBV5-1 and TRBJ2-5, is KAGVTQTPRYLIKTRGQQVTLSCSPISGHRSVSWYQQTPGQGLQFLFEYFSETQRNKGNFPGRFSGRQFSNSRSEMNVSTLELGDSALYLCASSLGQFDVETQYFGPGTRLLVL.

The CDR3 nucleotides read TGTGCCAGCAGCCGCTCAGGGGGCTTGGGGGTTTACAATGAGCAGTTCTTC. Translated: CASSRSGGLGVYNEQFF. The chain carries TRBV28 and TRBJ2-1; TRBD1 agrees at 8 bases. Germline CDR1 and CDR2: MDHEN and SYDVKM. This CDR3 spans 17 amino acids. V lost 6 bases and J lost 4; bases outside the gene matches: 14. Drawing the rest from reference TRBV28 and TRBJ2-1, the complete variable domain is DVKVTQSSRYLVKRTGEKVFLECVQDMDHENMFWYRQDPGLGLRLIYFSYDVKMKEKGDIPEGYSVSREKKERFSLILESASTNQTSMYLCASSRSGGLGVYNEQFFGPGTRLTVL.

There are a few counts of this clonotype. V is TRBV9 and J is TRBJ2-5, with D hard to call. From germline, CDR1 is SGDLS and CDR2 YYNGEE. The V end was cut by 0 bases, the J end by 0 bases, with 6 bases between. The CDR3 totals 14 residues. The CDR3 coding sequence is TGTGCCAGCAGCGTAGTGGCGGACCAAGAGACCCAGTACTTC. Its protein product is CASSVVADQETQYF.

This clonotype turned up a few times. The rearrangement joins TRBV7-9 to TRBJ2-1, with TRBD2 matching over 8 bases. The germline gives CDR1 SEHNR, CDR2 FQNEAQ (reference sequence). The CDR3 has 16 amino acids. J lost 6 bases, V lost 1 base, and 8 bases had no gene match. The CDR3 loop reads CASSLETAGAFNEQFF. CDR3 bases: TGTGCCAGCAGCTTAGAGACAGCGGGGGCCTTCAATGAGCAGTTCTTC.

This chain links TRBV7-8 with TRBJ2-3, with D possibly TRBD2 on 7 matching bases. Germline V CDR1 and CDR2: SGHVS, FQNEAQ. The V end was cut by 2 bases, the J end by 2 bases, with 20 bases between. The CDR3 has 18 residues. The CDR3 nucleotides read TGTGCCAGCAGCTTAATCGGTGCGGGGGCCCCCCCCACAGATACGCAGTATTTT. Translation: CASSLIGAGAPPTDTQYF.

J is TRBJ2-5 and V is TRBV20-1, with 8 nucleotides matching TRBD2. CDR1 and CDR2 from the germline V gene are DFQATT and SNEGSKA (reference sequence). Trimming removed 5 bases from V and 3 bases from J; junction bases left unmatched: 2. This CDR3 is built from 12 residues. The CDR3 spells CSAWGLEETQYF. As DNA, the CDR3 is TGCAGTGCTTGGGGACTAGAAGAGACCCAGTACTTC.

With respect to this clonotype: The junction differs from germline at one of its ends, possibly a read error. CDR3 sequence: CASSQERGLAGAHRF. The CDR3 region has the DNA TGTGCCAGCAGCCAAGAGCGGGGACTAGCGGGGGCCCACCGCTTC. The rearrangement joins TRBV3-1 to TRBJ2-5; 14 positions match TRBD2. The CDR3 is made up of 15 amino acids. Germline V gives CDR1 LGHDT, CDR2 YNNKEL (reference sequence).

This clonotype has just a few counts. The chain combines TRBV3-1 with TRBJ2-1; D is possibly TRBD2 (6 bases). The germline CDR1 and CDR2 sequences are LGHDT and YNNKEL (reference sequence). CDR3 length: 16 amino acids. The ends were cut back, 1 base at V and 1 base at J, with 11 bases in the middle. DNA for the CDR3: TGTGCCAGCAGCCAAGTCTACGCGGGATCCTACAATGAGCAGTTCTTC. Its protein is CASSQVYAGSYNEQFF.

This clonotype was seen just once. The CDR3 DNA reads as TGCAGTGCTACGGGACAGCCCTGGGCAGATACGCAGTATTTT. Its protein is CSATGQPWADTQYF. The chain carries TRBV20-1 and TRBJ2-3; 7 bases fit TRBD1. J was trimmed by 4 bases and V by 4 bases; bases with no gene match: 8. CDR3 length: 14 residues. The germline CDR1 and CDR2 sequences are DFQATT and SNEGSKA (reference sequence).

J is TRBJ2-7 and V is TRBV29-1, with D possibly being TRBD1 or TRBD2 (5 bases each). The CDR3 has 12 amino acids. Trimming shortened V by 4 bases and J by 2 bases, and 9 bases separated the two germline ends. Per germline, CDR1 SQVTM and CDR2 ANQGSEA. CDR3: CSVVEGTYEQYF. The CDR3, as DNA: TGCAGCGTTGTTGAGGGGACCTACGAGCAGTACTTC.

This clonotype was picked up a small number of times. The chain employs TRBV4-3 and TRBJ2-7; D unclear. V lost 1 base to trimming and J lost 1 base, with 5 bases between them. The CDR3 is 13 amino acids. The germline gives CDR1 LGHNA, CDR2 YSLEER. CDR3: CASSQVESYEQYF. The CDR3 coding sequence is TGCGCCAGCAGCCAAGTGGAATCCTACGAGCAGTACTTC.

This rearrangement joins TRBV6-2 or TRBV6-3 to TRBJ2-6; D might be TRBD2 (6 bases). CDR3 length: 17 residues. Trimming removed 6 bases from V and 0 bases from J, with 15 bases in between. Germline CDR1 is MNHEY and CDR2 is SVGEGT. In nucleotides, the CDR3 is TGTGCCAGCAGCACCGGGACTCTAAGCTCTGGGGCCAACGTCCTGACTTTC. Translated: CASSTGTLSSGANVLTF.

This clonotype came up a few times. The chain couples TRBV29-1 to TRBJ2-5, with 8 bases lining up with TRBD1. V was clipped by 3 bases and J by 1 base; unmatched bases: 4. This CDR3 is built from 14 residues. Germline V gives CDR1 SQVTM, CDR2 ANQGSEA. As DNA, the CDR3 is TGCAGCGTTGAGGGGGACAGGCTCCAAGAGACCCAGTACTTC. This translates into CSVEGDRLQETQYF. Combining the CDR3 with reference TRBV29-1 and TRBJ2-5 gives the whole variable domain SAVISQKPSRDICQRGTSLTIQCQVDSQVTMMFWYRQQPGQSLTLIATANQGSEATYESGFVIDKFPISRPNLTFSTLTVSNMSPEDSSIYLCSVEGDRLQETQYFGPGTRLLVL.

This clonotype was picked up many times. J is TRBJ2-1 and V is TRBV7-9; D is perhaps TRBD1 (6 bases). The CDR3 totals 13 residues. V gave up 6 bases and J gave up 7 bases, with 13 bases separating them. Germline-derived CDR1 and CDR2 are SEHNR and FQNEAQ (reference sequence). The CDR3 loop reads CASRVNQGNEQFF. For the CDR3, the DNA is TGTGCCAGCAGGGTAAATCAGGGGAATGAGCAGTTCTTC.

The J gene is TRBJ2-3, the V gene TRBV5-1; 10 bases line up with TRBD1. CDR3 length: 15 amino acids. The germline gives CDR1 SGHRS, CDR2 YFSETQ. V gave up 7 bases and J gave up 4 bases; unmatched junction bases: 9. The CDR3 region is CASGRGQGESDTQYF. The CDR3 nucleotides are TGCGCCAGCGGAAGAGGACAGGGGGAGTCAGATACGCAGTATTTT.

The rearrangement joins TRBV7-2 to TRBJ2-3; 8 bases align to TRBD1. The CDR3 totals 18 residues. The junction had 12 bases not matched to a gene; V was cut back by 1 base and J by 3 bases. Per the germline V gene, CDR1 is SGHTA and CDR2 is FQGNSA. The CDR3: CASSLVSSGQGGTDTQYF. DNA for the CDR3: TGTGCCAGCAGCTTAGTCTCCTCCGGACAGGGCGGGACAGATACGCAGTATTTT.

The chain combines TRBV29-1 with TRBJ2-5; 7 positions agree with TRBD1. The CDR3 spans 12 residues. Germline V lookup: CDR1 SQVTM, CDR2 ANQGSEA. With 7 bases clipped from V and 4 bases from J, the junction kept 6 bases outside the gene matches. The CDR3 reads CSAGTDGETQYF. The DNA of the CDR3 is TGCAGCGCCGGGACAGACGGAGAGACCCAGTACTTC. Combining the CDR3 with reference TRBV29-1 and TRBJ2-5 gives the whole variable domain SAVISQKPSRDICQRGTSLTIQCQVDSQVTMMFWYRQQPGQSLTLIATANQGSEATYESGFVIDKFPISRPNLTFSTLTVSNMSPEDSSIYLCSAGTDGETQYFGPGTRLLVL.

The chain employs TRBV29-1 and TRBJ2-1, with no clear D. Germline V gives CDR1 SQVTM, CDR2 ANQGSEA. The CDR3 has 14 residues. The V and J ends lost 3 bases and 7 bases respectively, with 16 bases between them. This CDR3 reads CSVDAWTIGNEQFF. CDR3 bases: TGCAGCGTTGACGCCTGGACCATCGGAAATGAGCAGTTCTTC.